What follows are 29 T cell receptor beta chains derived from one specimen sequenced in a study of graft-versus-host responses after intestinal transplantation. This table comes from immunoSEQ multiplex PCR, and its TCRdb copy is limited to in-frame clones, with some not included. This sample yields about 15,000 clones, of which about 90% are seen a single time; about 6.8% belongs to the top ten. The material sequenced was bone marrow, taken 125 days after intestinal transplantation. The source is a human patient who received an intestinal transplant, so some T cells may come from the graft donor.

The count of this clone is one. In DNA, the CDR3 is TGTGCCAGCAGCGGAATCGGGACAGACTATGGCTACACCTTC. It encodes CASSGIGTDYGYTF. This chain joins TRBV5-6 and TRBJ1-2, with TRBD1 identical over 7 bases. V lost 4 bases and J lost 3; bases outside the gene matches: 6. Germline lookup yields CDR1 SGHDT and CDR2 YYEEEE. The CDR3 covers 14 residues.

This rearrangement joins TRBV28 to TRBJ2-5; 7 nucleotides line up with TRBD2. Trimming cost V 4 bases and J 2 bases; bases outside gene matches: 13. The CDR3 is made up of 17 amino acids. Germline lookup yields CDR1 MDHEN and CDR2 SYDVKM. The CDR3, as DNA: TGTGCCAGCAGTTCCATGGCGCTAGCGGACATACAAGAGACCCAGTACTTC. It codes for CASSSMALADIQETQYF. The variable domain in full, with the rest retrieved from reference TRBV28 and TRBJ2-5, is DVKVTQSSRYLVKRTGEKVFLECVQDMDHENMFWYRQDPGLGLRLIYFSYDVKMKEKGDIPEGYSVSREKKERFSLILESASTNQTSMYLCASSSMALADIQETQYFGPGTRLLVL.

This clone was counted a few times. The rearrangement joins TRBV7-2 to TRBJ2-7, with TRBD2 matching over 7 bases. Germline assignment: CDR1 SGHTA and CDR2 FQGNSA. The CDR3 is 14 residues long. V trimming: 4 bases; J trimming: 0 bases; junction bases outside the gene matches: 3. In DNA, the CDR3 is TGTGCCAGCAGCTATAGCGGGCCCTCCTACGAGCAGTACTTC. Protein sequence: CASSYSGPSYEQYF. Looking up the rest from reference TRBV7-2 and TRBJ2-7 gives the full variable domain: GAGVSQSPSNKVTEKGKDVELRCDPISGHTALYWYRQSLGQGLEFLIYFQGNSAPDKSGLPSDRFSAERTGGSVSTLTIQRTQQEDSAVYLCASSYSGPSYEQYFGPGTRLTVT.

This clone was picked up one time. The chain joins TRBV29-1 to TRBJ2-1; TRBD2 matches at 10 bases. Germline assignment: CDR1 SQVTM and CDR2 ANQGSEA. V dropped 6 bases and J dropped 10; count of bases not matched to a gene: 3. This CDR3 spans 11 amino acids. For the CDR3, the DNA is TGCAGCGTACTACTAGCGGGAGAGCAGTTCTTC. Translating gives CSVLLAGEQFF.

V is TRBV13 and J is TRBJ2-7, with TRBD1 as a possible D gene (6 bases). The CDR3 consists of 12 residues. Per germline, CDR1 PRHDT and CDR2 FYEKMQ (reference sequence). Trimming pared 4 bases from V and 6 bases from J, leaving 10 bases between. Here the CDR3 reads CASSSWGREQYF. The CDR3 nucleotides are TGTGCCAGCAGCTCATGGGGGCGCGAGCAGTACTTC.

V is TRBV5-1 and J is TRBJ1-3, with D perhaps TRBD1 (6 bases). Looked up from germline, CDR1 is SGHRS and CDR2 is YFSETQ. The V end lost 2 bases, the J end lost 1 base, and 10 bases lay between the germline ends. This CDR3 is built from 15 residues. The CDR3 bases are TGCGCCAGCAGCTTCGCACAGGGTTCTGGAAACACCATATATTTT. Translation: CASSFAQGSGNTIYF.

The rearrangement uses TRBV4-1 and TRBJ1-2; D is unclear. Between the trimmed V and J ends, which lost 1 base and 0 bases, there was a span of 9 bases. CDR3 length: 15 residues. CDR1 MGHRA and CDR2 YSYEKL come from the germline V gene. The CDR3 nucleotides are TGCGCCAGCAGCCAAGTCGCAGGTTCTAACTATGGCTACACCTTC. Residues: CASSQVAGSNYGYTF.

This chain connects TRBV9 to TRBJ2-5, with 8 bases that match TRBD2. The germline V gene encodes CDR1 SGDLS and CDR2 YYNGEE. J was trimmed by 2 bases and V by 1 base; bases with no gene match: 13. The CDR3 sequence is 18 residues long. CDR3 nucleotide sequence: TGTGCCAGCAGCGTACAGGGCGCGGGGGGACATATACAAGAGACCCAGTACTTC. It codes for CASSVQGAGGHIQETQYF.

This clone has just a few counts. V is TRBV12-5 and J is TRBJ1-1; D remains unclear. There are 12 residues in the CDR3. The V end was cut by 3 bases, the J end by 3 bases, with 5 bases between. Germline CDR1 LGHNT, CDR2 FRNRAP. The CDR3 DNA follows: TGTGCTAGTGGTTTTGGCTACACTGAAGCTTTCTTT. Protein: CASGFGYTEAFF.

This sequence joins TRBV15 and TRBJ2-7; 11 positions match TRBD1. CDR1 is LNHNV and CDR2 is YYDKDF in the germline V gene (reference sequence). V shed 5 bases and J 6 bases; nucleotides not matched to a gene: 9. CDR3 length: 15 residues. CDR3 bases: TGTGCCACCAGCGGTAGGACAGGGGGCCGTGGCGAGCAGTACTTC. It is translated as CATSGRTGGRGEQYF. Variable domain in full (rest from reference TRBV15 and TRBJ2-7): DAMVIQNPRYQVTQFGKPVTLSCSQTLNHNVMYWYQQKSSQAPKLLFHYYDKDFNNEADTPDNFQSRRPNTSFCFLDIRSPGLGDTAMYLCATSGRTGGRGEQYFGPGTRLTVT.

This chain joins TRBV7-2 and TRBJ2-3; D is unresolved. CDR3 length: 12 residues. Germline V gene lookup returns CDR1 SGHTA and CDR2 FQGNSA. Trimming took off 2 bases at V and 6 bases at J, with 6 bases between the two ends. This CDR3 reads CASSLPWDTQYF. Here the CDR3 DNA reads TGTGCCAGCAGCTTACCCTGGGATACGCAGTATTTT.

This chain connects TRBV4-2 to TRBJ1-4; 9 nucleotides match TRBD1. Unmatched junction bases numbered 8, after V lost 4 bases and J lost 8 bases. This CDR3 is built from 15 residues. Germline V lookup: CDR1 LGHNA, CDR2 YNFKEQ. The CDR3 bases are TGTGCCAGCAGCCTTACCGGGACAGGGACCGAAAAACTGTTTTTT. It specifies CASSLTGTGTEKLFF.

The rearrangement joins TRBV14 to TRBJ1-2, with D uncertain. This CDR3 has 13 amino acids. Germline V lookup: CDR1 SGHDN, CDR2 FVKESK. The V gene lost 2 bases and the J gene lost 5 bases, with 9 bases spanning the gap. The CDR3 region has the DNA TGTGCCAGCAGCCAAAATGCAGGTTATGGCTACACCTTC. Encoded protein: CASSQNAGYGYTF.

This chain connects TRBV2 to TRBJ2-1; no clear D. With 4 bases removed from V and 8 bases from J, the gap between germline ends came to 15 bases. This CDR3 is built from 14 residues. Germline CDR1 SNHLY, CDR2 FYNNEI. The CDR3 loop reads CASSVVGIGDEQFF. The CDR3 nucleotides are TGTGCCAGCAGTGTTGTGGGAATTGGGGATGAGCAGTTCTTC.

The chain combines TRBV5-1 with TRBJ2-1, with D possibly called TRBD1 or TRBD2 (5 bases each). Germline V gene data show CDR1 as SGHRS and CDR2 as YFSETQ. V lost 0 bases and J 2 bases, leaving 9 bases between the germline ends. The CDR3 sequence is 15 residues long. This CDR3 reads CASSLGRGPYNEQFF. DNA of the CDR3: TGCGCCAGCAGCTTGGGTAGGGGACCCTACAATGAGCAGTTCTTC.

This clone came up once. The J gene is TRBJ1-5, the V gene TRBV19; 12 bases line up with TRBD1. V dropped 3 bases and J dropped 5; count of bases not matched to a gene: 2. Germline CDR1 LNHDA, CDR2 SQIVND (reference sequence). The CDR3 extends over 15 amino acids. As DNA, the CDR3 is TGTGCCAGTAGTATGGGACAGGGGGCTTATCAGCCCCAGCATTTT. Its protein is CASSMGQGAYQPQHF.

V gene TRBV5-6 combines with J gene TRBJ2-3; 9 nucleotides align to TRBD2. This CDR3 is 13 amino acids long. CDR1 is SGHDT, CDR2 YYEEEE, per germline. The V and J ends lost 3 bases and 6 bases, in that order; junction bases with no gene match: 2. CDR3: CASSSGTSDTQYF. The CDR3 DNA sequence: TGTGCCAGCAGCTCCGGGACTAGCGATACGCAGTATTTT.

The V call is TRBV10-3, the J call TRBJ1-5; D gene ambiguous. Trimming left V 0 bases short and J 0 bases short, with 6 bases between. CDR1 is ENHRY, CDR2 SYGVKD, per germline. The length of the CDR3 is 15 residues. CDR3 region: CAISESEYSNQPQHF. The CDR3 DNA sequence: TGTGCCATCAGTGAGTCGGAGTATAGCAATCAGCCCCAGCATTTT.

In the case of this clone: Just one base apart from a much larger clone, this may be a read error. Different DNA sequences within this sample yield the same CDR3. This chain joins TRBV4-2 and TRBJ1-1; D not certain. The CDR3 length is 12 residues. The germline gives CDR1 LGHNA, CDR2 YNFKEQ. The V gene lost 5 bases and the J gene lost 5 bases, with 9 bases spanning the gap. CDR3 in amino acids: CASSLRGTEAFF. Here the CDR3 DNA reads TGTGCCAGCAGCTTGCGAGGGACTGAAGCTTTCTTT.

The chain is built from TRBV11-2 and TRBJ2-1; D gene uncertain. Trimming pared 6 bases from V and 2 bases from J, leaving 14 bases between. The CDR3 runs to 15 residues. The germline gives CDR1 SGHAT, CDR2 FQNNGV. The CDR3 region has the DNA TGTGCCAGCAGTTTTGGACCAAACCCCTACAATGAGCAGTTCTTC. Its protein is CASSFGPNPYNEQFF.

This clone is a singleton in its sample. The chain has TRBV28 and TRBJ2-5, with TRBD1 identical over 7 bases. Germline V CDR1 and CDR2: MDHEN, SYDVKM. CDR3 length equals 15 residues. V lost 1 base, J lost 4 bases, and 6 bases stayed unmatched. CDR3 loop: CASSLYGTEGETQYF. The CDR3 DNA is TGTGCCAGCAGTTTATACGGGACAGAGGGAGAGACCCAGTACTTC.

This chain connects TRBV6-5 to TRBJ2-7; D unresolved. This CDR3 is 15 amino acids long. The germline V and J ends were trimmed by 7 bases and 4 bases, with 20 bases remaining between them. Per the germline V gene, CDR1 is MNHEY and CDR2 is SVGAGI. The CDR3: CASTSFHQVQYEQYF. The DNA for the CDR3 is TGTGCCAGCACATCTTTCCACCAGGTTCAATACGAGCAGTACTTC.

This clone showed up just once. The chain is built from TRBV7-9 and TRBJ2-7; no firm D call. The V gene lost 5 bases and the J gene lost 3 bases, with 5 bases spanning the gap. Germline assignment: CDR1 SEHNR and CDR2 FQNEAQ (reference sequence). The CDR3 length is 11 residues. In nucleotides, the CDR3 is TGTGCCAGCAGCCACAGCTACGAGCAGTACTTC. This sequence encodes CASSHSYEQYF.

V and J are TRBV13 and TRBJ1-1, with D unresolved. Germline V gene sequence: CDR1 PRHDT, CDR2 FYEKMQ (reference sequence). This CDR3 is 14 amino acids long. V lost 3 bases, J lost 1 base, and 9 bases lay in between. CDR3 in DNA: TGTGCCAGCAGCTTGTTGGGCGGGAACACTGAAGCTTTCTTT. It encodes CASSLLGGNTEAFF.

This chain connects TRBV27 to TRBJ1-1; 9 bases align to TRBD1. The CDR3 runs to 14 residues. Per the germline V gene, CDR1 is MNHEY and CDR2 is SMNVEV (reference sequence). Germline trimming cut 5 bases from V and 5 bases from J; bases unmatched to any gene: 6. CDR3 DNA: TGTGCCAGCAGTCCGAGACAGGGGGTAACTGAAGCTTTCTTT. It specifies CASSPRQGVTEAFF.

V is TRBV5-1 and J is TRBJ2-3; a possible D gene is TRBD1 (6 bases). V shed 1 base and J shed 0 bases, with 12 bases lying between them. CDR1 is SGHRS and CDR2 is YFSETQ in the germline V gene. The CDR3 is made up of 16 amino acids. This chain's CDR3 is CASSLRGGFSTDTQYF. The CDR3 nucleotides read TGCGCCAGCAGCTTGAGAGGGGGATTTAGCACAGATACGCAGTATTTT.

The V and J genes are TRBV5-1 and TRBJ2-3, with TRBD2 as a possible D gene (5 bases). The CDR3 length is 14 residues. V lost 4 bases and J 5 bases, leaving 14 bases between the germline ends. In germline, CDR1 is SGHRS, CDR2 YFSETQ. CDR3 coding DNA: TGCGCCAGCAGCGTCCAGTATGAGGGAGATACGCAGTATTTT. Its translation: CASSVQYEGDTQYF.

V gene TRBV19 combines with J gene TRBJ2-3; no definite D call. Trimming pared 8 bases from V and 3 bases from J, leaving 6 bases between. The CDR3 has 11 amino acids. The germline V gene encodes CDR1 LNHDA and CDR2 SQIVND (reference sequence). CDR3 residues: CASQSTDTQYF. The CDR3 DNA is TGTGCCAGTCAGAGTACAGATACGCAGTATTTT.

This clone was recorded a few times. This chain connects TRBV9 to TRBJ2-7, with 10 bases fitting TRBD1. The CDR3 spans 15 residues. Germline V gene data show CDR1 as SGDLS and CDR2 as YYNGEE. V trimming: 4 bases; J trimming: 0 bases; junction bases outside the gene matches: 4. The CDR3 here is CASSPTGGNSYEQYF. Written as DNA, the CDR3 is TGTGCCAGCAGCCCGACAGGGGGCAACTCCTACGAGCAGTACTTC.